This is a list of T cell receptor beta chains from one sample in a study of blood T cell repertoires in COVID-19. The protocol was immunoSEQ multiplex PCR, while the TCRdb copy is restricted to in-frame clones and leaves out a portion. This table holds roughly 240,000 clones, almost 85% found once. The specimen was peripheral blood. These receptors originate from a woman older than 75 with acute or convalescent COVID-19. Each CDR3 is given with its conserved first and last residue. The D gene is left open where the match is weak. The size field is filled for only some rows; it gives once, few, many or a size class.

16	NA	TRBV7-6	TRBJ2-1	NA	CASSLQLRNSYNEQFF	TGTGCCAGCAGCTTACAACTTAGAAATAGCTACAATGAGCAGTTCTTC
13	NA	TRBV9	TRBJ2-2	NA	CASSETPSRELFF	TGTGCCAGCAGCGAAACTCCTAGCCGGGAGCTGTTTTTT
14	TRBD1	TRBV18	TRBJ1-1	once	CASSLTGGNTEAFF	TGTGCCAGCTCACTGACAGGGGGAAACACTGAAGCTTTCTTT
16	TRBD1	TRBV5-1	TRBJ1-1	NA	CASRPTTGKMNTEAFF	TGCGCCAGCAGACCTACGACAGGGAAGATGAACACTGAAGCTTTCTTT
14	TRBD1	TRBV10-3	TRBJ1-1	few	CAISGGQENTEAFF	TGTGCCATCAGTGGGGGACAGGAGAACACTGAAGCTTTCTTT
15	TRBD2	TRBV7-2	TRBJ2-1	NA	CASSLGGLAYDEQFF	TGTGCCAGCAGCTTAGGGGGACTAGCTTACGATGAGCAGTTCTTC
17	TRBD1	TRBV27	TRBJ1-2	NA	CASSSTPGQGFNYGYTF	TGTGCCAGCAGTTCAACCCCGGGACAGGGCTTTAACTATGGCTACACCTTC
16	TRBD2	TRBV28	TRBJ2-1	NA	CASSLDQGLQYNEQFF	TGTGCCAGCAGTTTGGACCAGGGACTACAGTACAATGAGCAGTTCTTC
12	NA	TRBV19	TRBJ2-3	NA	CASSSGRDTQYF	TGTGCCAGTAGTAGCGGGCGGGATACGCAGTATTTT
16	NA	TRBV7-3	TRBJ2-7	many	CASSLLPMTSSYEQYF	TGTGCCAGCAGCTTACTCCCAATGACTAGCTCCTACGAGCAGTACTTC
14	TRBD1	TRBV6-5	TRBJ1-2	NA	CASSTRQGAAGYTF	TGTGCCAGCAGTACACGACAGGGGGCGGCTGGCTACACCTTC
16	TRBD1	TRBV28	TRBJ2-2	NA	CASSSRTGGRTGELFF	TGTGCCAGCAGTTCCCGGACAGGGGGAAGGACCGGGGAGCTGTTTTTT
19	TRBD1	TRBV19	TRBJ2-5	NA	CASSIDLLTGGKPKETQYF	TGTGCCAGTAGTATAGATCTACTTACAGGGGGCAAGCCGAAAGAGACCCAGTACTTC
15	NA	TRBV6-5	TRBJ2-1	NA	CASRGTRRSYNEQFF	TGTGCCAGCAGGGGCACCCGACGCTCCTACAATGAGCAGTTCTTC
14	TRBD1	TRBV28	TRBJ1-2	NA	CASSSGGYDYGYTF	TGTGCCAGCAGCTCAGGGGGCTATGACTATGGCTACACCTTC
15	NA	TRBV15	TRBJ2-6	NA	CATSRAVTGANVLTF	TGTGCCACCAGCAGGGCCGTTACTGGGGCCAACGTCCTGACTTTC
14	NA	TRBV27	TRBJ2-5	NA	CASSPLRAGETQYF	TGTGCCAGCAGTCCCCTGAGGGCGGGAGAGACCCAGTACTTC
12	NA	TRBV5-6	TRBJ2-1	once	CASSIIYNEQFF	TGTGCCAGCAGCATCATTTACAATGAGCAGTTCTTC
12	NA	TRBV30	TRBJ1-2	NA	CAWNPKGDGYTF	TGTGCCTGGAATCCAAAAGGGGATGGCTACACCTTC
15	TRBD1	TRBV6-2/TRBV6-3	TRBJ1-1	once	CASSYLRTGPGGAFF	TGTGCCAGCAGTTACTTACGGACAGGGCCCGGAGGAGCTTTCTTT
17	TRBD2	TRBV3-1/TRBV3-2	TRBJ2-2	NA	CASSQDYLAGVTGELFF	TGTGCCAGCAGCCAAGATTACCTAGCGGGAGTCACCGGGGAGCTGTTTTTT
14	NA	TRBV19	TRBJ1-6	once	CASSISTGRSPLHF	TGTGCCAGTAGTATAAGTACAGGTCGGTCACCCCTCCACTTT
13	TRBD1	TRBV6-5	TRBJ1-2	NA	CASRETGGFGYTF	TGTGCCAGCAGAGAGACAGGGGGTTTTGGCTACACCTTC
16	NA	TRBV28	TRBJ2-7	NA	CASSFHLESLSYEQYF	TGTGCCAGCAGTTTTCACCTAGAAAGTTTATCCTACGAGCAGTACTTC
17	TRBD2	TRBV4-3	TRBJ2-3	NA	CASREAPSGSGTDTQYF	TGCGCCAGCAGAGAGGCGCCTAGCGGGAGTGGCACAGATACGCAGTATTTT
14	TRBD1	TRBV27	TRBJ1-1	NA	CASPNDRVNTEAFF	TGTGCCAGCCCTAACGACAGGGTCAACACTGAAGCTTTCTTT
14	NA	TRBV6-2/TRBV6-3	TRBJ1-2	NA	CASSYGGQSFGYTF	TGTGCCAGCAGTTACGGCGGACAGTCCTTTGGCTACACCTTC
16	NA	TRBV6-6	TRBJ2-3	NA	CASSYSGQDSTDTQYF	TGTGCCAGCAGTTACTCCGGCCAGGATAGCACAGATACGCAGTATTTT
14	NA	TRBV2	TRBJ2-3	NA	CASSDGLSTDTQYF	TGTGCCAGCAGTGATGGACTCAGCACAGATACGCAGTATTTT
15	TRBD1	TRBV7-2	TRBJ1-2	NA	CASSFGTGMNYGYTF	TGTGCCAGCAGCTTCGGGACAGGGATGAACTATGGCTACACCTTC
13	NA	TRBV5-5	TRBJ2-5	NA	CASSLFGIGTQYF	TGTGCCAGCAGCTTGTTCGGGATCGGGACCCAGTACTTC
13	NA	TRBV5-1	TRBJ2-5	NA	CASSLGGQETQYF	TGCGCCAGCAGCTTGGGCGGCCAAGAGACCCAGTACTTC
13	NA	TRBV12-3/TRBV12-4	TRBJ1-1	NA	CASSLRRELAAFF	TGTGCCAGCAGTTTAAGAAGGGAGTTGGCAGCTTTCTTT
14	NA	TRBV5-1	TRBJ1-1	NA	CASASGDVYTEAFF	TGCGCCAGCGCAAGCGGGGACGTCTACACTGAAGCTTTCTTT
18	TRBD2	TRBV4-3	TRBJ2-1	few	CASSQDRATSGSYNEQFF	TGCGCCAGCAGCCAAGACCGGGCAACTAGCGGCTCCTACAATGAGCAGTTCTTC
11	NA	TRBV5-1	TRBJ2-7	few	CASSQDYEQYF	TGCGCCAGCAGCCAGGACTACGAGCAGTACTTC
16	TRBD2	TRBV24-1	TRBJ2-1	few	CATSEASGSPDNEQFF	TGTGCCACCAGTGAAGCTAGCGGGAGCCCGGACAATGAGCAGTTCTTC
16	NA	TRBV5-1	TRBJ2-3	NA	CASSLGGQPSLDTQYF	TGCGCCAGCAGCTTGGGAGGCCAGCCGTCCTTAGATACGCAGTATTTT
16	NA	TRBV13	TRBJ1-6	NA	CASSFGPKRGNSPLHF	TGTGCCAGCAGCTTCGGCCCCAAGCGGGGTAATTCACCCCTCCACTTT
10	NA	TRBV7-9	TRBJ1-4	NA	CASGGEKLFF	TGTGCCAGCGGCGGTGAAAAACTGTTTTTT
16	NA	TRBV7-8	TRBJ1-4	NA	CASSRHPDRDNEKLFF	TGTGCCAGCAGCCGCCACCCGGACAGAGATAATGAAAAACTGTTTTTT
14	TRBD2	TRBV30	TRBJ2-1	NA	CAWNSGPTLSEQFF	TGTGCCTGGAATAGCGGGCCCACTCTTAGTGAGCAGTTCTTC